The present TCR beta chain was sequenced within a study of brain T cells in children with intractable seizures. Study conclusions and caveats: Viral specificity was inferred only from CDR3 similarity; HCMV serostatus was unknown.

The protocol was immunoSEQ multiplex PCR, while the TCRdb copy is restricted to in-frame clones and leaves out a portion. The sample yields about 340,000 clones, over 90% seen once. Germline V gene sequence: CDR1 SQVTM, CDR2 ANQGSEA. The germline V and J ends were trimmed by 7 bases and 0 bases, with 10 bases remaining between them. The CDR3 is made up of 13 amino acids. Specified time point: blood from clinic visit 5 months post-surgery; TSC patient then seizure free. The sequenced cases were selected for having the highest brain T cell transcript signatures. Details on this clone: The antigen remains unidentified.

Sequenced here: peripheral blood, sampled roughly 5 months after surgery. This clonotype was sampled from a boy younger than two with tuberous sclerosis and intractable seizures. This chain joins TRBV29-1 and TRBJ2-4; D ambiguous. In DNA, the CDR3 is TGCAGCGGCCGGTCGCTAGCCAAAAACATTCAGTACTTC. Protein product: CSGRSLAKNIQYF.